This T cell receptor beta chain was recovered during a study of chemoradiotherapy in HPV16-positive cancers. Whole-study context: Functional T-cell assays on a couple of HPV16-positive patients' cells defined candidate HPV-specific clones and common TCR motifs.

Study results and caveats: Non-HPV-specific T cells did not expand in tumors during treatment, whereas candidate HPV-specific clones and E7-related motifs did.

Using immunoSEQ multiplex PCR, the repertoire was profiled, and TCRdb retains in-frame clones only, with some absent. The sample includes 20,000 to 30,000 clones, roughly 94% of them seen just once. CDR3 length: 15 amino acids. V lost 0 bases and J lost 4, with 12 bases in between. Germline V gene data show CDR1 as LGHNA and CDR2 as YSLEER. With respect to this clone: Its antigen is as yet unknown.

The specimen was taken from a patient who underwent chemoradiotherapy. The chain couples TRBV4-3 to TRBJ1-1, with D maybe TRBD1 (5 bases). The receptor was isolated from a human donor with HPV-associated anogenital cancer. The CDR3 DNA reads as TGCGCCAGCAGCCAAGAATTCGGGAGGGGCACTGAAGCTTTCTTT. This encodes CASSQEFGRGTEAFF.